This T cell receptor (beta chain) came from a study of cytomegalovirus exposure and HLA in healthy donors (dated by TCRdb to the late 2010s). Study-level background: An earlier analysis of some 600 of the donors reported about 280 Gb of sequence data and roughly 120 million unique TCR beta sequences obtained from around 190 million T cells. Approximately 300 gigabases of sequencing data and tens of millions of unique TCR sequences were included in an early release covering roughly 700 HLA-typed donors. Both class I and class II loci were covered by HLA typing, at four-digit resolution. Using immunosequencing, the study profiled T cell repertoires from some 670 subjects and related those repertoires to cytomegalovirus serostatus. A later analysis re-analyzed previously published TCR beta repertoires from approximately 700 donors and added high-resolution HLA genotyping to study TCR occurrence patterns. A handful of DR-DQ haplotypes were handled as single units for association and clustering because linkage in the cohort was strong. To decide whether each TCR beta V gene segment behaved as functional or pseudogenic, an earlier analysis of 587 of the donors relied on high-throughput TCR beta sequencing. In a later genetic analysis, genome-wide SNP genotypes for about three fifths of the roughly 670 donors were used, and that subset was treated as a discovery cohort. Across 398 genotyped donors of the cohort, an average of about 240,000 unique TCR beta nucleotide sequences per donor were sequenced, and around 20% of those sequences were non-productive. Donor age, sex, ethnicity and CMV serostatus were compiled together with the repertoire data. Typing coverage differed by locus: A, B, C, DRB1 and DQB1 were typed in about 620-640 donors, DQA1 in roughly 510, DPA1 in 600 to 610, and DPB1 in around 490. In the later analysis, no new phenotypic data were used to find candidate immune exposures; instead, reliance was placed on TCR beta sequences and their occurrence across donors. To predict cytomegalovirus infection status, the study brought together high-throughput TCR immunosequencing, statistical association of individual TCRs with disease status, and machine learning. In addition to the first cohort of 666 subjects, a separate validation cohort of approximately 110 different subjects was used. The genetic ancestry cluster associated with self-reported Caucasian donors included around four fifths of the 300 to 400 genotyped donors. The study was designed to test whether signatures of past pathogen exposure could be identified by cataloging public T cell receptors. Every discovery cohort repertoire had been produced on one sequencing platform. What the study reported, not specific to this receptor: A later analysis found that TCR association rates varied across HLA loci, with DRB1 alleles showing the most associated TCRs and HLA-C alleles the fewest. Linkage disequilibrium might explain the correlated functional status among segregating V segments, but an unknown experimental factor could not be excluded. According to a later analysis, parvovirus B19, influenza, CMV and Epstein-Barr virus appeared linked to several top co-occurrence clusters. Because HLA typing was unavailable for some donors at each locus, only the typed subset was used in association tests. In a later analysis, some 17,000 TCR beta sequences were associated with specific HLA alleles at a false discovery rate of 0.05. Compared with the approximately 670-donor mean, donors in an Asian-associated ancestry cluster had fewer N-insertions in productive TCRs, according to a later genetic analysis. According to a later analysis, most CMV-associated TCR beta chains appeared to be HLA-restricted, and the HLA associations seemed to be driven largely by CMV exposure. Assigning TCR associations to individual alleles was difficult when HLA alleles, especially DR and DQ, strongly co-occurred. A further reported finding was that TCR beta sequences accurately predicted the HLA-A and HLA-B alleles for most subjects in the first cohort. Some IMGT-functional V segments, including TRBV6-2 and TRBV6-3, could not be distinguished by the 87-base-pair reads and were therefore excluded. In a later analysis, HLA-associated TCR beta chains were found to be more clonally expanded and to have lower generation probabilities than equally common non-associated chains. Across donors, most TCR sequences were observed very rarely, whereas some public TCRs were present in many individuals. For the cohort, immune exposure information was limited to CMV serostatus. Three of the identified cytomegalovirus-associated TCR beta chains were confirmed in vitro to be specific for cytomegalovirus antigens. An earlier analysis of approximately 530 of the donors showed that most TCR beta V segments appeared in productive rearrangements either about 87% or about 30% of the time, which broadly matched IMGT annotations. This cohort had only TCR beta chains sequenced, and the lack of alpha or paired-chain data limited which features could be detected. Presence/absence analyses assumed roughly uniform sequencing depth across donors, an assumption that may not hold. In the study, some 160 TCR beta chains were listed as associated with cytomegalovirus. Because counts were too low, more than 15 rarely observed V segments, including chromosome 9 orphons, were left out of the earlier analysis of some 640 of the donors. An association between a missense DCLRE1C variant and V-gene and J-gene trimming of TCR beta chains was found in a later genetic analysis and replicated in an independent cohort. The authors suggested that the approach could potentially be extended to other disease states and immunological phenotypes. A cluster of highly shared sequence variants was judged likely to be a technical artifact of the sequencing pipeline. The classifier was reported to diagnose cytomegalovirus status with high specificity and sensitivity in both the original and validation cohorts.

Preparation of the library involved the immunoSEQ multiplex PCR assay. A mixture of 60 forward primers for TCR Vbeta segments and 13 reverse primers for TCR Jbeta segments was used in the multiplex PCR. The CDR3 region of rearranged TCR beta genes was amplified from genomic DNA with a multiplex PCR assay. The Illumina HiSeq System was used to sequence the amplified TCR beta libraries as 87-base-pair reads. Per the source publication's procedure: In a later analysis, 77 million or so unique TCR beta chains were counted across the roughly 610 repertoires, and roughly 10 million of these chains were shared by at least two donors. To remove PCR and sequencing errors, raw reads were error-corrected and collapsed into unique sequences using a nearest-neighbor algorithm that merged closely related sequences. V, D and J gene segments were assigned by aligning CDR3 sequences to IMGT reference sequences. For a sequence to be retained, a match of at least six nucleotides to both a V gene segment and a J gene segment was required. Rearrangements were classified as productive when the CDR3 lacked stop codons and remained in frame with V and J, and all other rearrangements were classified as non-productive. CDR3 was defined according to IMGT convention as the region running from the second conserved V-encoded cysteine to the conserved J-encoded phenylalanine. The earlier analysis of about 500 of the donors excluded sequences that lacked an unambiguous match to a single V gene segment. An earlier analysis of several hundred of the donors called V segments functional above 56.7% productive rearrangements and segregating when the between-donor standard deviation exceeded 5%. A statistical classification framework was built to diagnose cytomegalovirus status from the catalog of TCR beta chain sequences. In a later analysis, TCR nucleotide sequences were compared against IMGT/GENE-DB human TR gene sequences so that V and J genes could be assigned. Using the TCRdist pipeline, a later analysis assigned CDR3 sequences along with most-parsimonious VDJ recombination scenarios. In a later analysis, each TCR beta chain was defined by its CDR3 amino acid sequence together with its V-gene family, and reads lacking a unique V-gene family were excluded. In a later analysis, 450 to 600 highly shared, low-generation-probability nucleotide sequences were removed to address suspected cross-contamination and a sequencing artifact. For each public chain, a later analysis derived a clonal expansion index from normalized ranks of inferred template counts within each repertoire. In a later analysis, generation probabilities were computed with a VDJ recombination model fitted to out-of-frame rearrangements, and the resulting probabilities were checked against IGoR. Hypergeometric tests were used in a later analysis to score TCR-TCR, TCR-HLA and TCR-CMV co-occurrence, with a repertoire-size bias correction applied to the TCR pairs. In a later analysis, false discovery rates were estimated by permuting HLA or CMV assignments 20 times. A later analysis grouped co-occurring TCRs with DBSCAN, adding TCRdist sequence similarity when clustering within HLA-allele-positive subsets. For co-occurrence clustering, repertoires with fewer than 30,000 or more than 120,000 public chains were excluded, along with five repertoires with anomalous nucleotide sharing. What TCRdb holds here is the immuneACCESS table cut down to in-frame rearrangements. Part of the clones is not present; checked against another copy, under half of the missing clones reflect an unresolved V gene, and the others are unexplained. From that table come the V and J calls and clone size; the DNA was used to work out D and trimming. This sample has approximately 84,000 clones in its table, and more than 60% of those were observed once. The top ten clones comprise 2% to 2.5% of the sample.

The germline V gene encodes CDR1 LNHDA and CDR2 SQIVND (reference sequence). Trimming removed 5 bases from V and 3 bases from J, leaving 11 bases between the germline ends. The CDR3 has 14 amino acids, counting the end cysteine and phenylalanine. Only the CDR3 DNA stays, 42 bases, in frame from base 1. The cohort consisted of 666 healthy bone marrow donors. All cohort members were sampled while nominally healthy, although unrecorded immune exposures were likely present. The donor was CMV seronegative and belonged to the group of 350 to 400 seronegative cohort members. A peripheral blood sample was provided by each donor, and peripheral blood mononuclear cells were used for TCR beta sequencing. Genomic DNA was extracted from the blood cell samples with the Qiagen DNeasy Blood Extraction Kit. Notes on this clone: Its antigen target is currently unknown. No base qualities exist here, and no much larger clone lies one base off it.

The sequenced material came from PBMCs. The chain links TRBV19 with TRBJ1-3; a weak D assignment points to TRBD1 (6 bases agree). The receptor was isolated from a man aged 35-49 years in good health and CMV-seronegative. The base sequence is TGTGCCAGTAGTCCCGGGACATATGGAAACACCATATATTTT. Protein translation: CASSPGTYGNTIYF.